This TCR beta chain was documented in a study of tumor-infiltrating lymphocytes in primary liver carcinoma (dated by TCRdb to about 2017). Turning to the overall study: The five patients, three men and two women aged 30 to 69 years, had hepatocellular carcinoma (four) or combined HCC and intrahepatic cholangiocarcinoma (one). To link TCRbeta repertoire diversity to the local molecular phenotype, the 25 tumor region samples were profiled with Agilent mRNA microarrays. TCRbeta repertoire sequencing, expression microarrays and whole-exome sequencing were combined in the study across five regions of each liver tumor, with adjacent normal tissue and blood also included. Technical replicate repertoires showed high reproducibility, with mean shared-clone rates roughly 0.87 and correlation coefficients above 0.95. The five patients had tumors of stage T1-T3 N0M0, with maximum diameters ranging from roughly 4.2 to 11 cm. A total of some 35 specimens from 5 patients went through TCRbeta repertoire sequencing, namely 25 tumor regions, 5 adjacent noncancerous liver tissues and 5 peripheral blood samples. Each sample produced roughly 3.65 to 8 million productive TCRbeta reads, and read depth showed no significant difference between tissue types.

Total RNA and DNA were co-extracted from roughly 20-30 mg of bulk tissue with the AllPrep DNA/RNA mini kit, without cell sorting. Surgical resection was performed in China between November 2015 and March 2016 on about 5 patients with histopathologically diagnosed primary liver carcinoma. Chronic HBV infection was present in the patients, and the patients were treatment-naive at sampling. Each tumor was sampled at five spatially separated regions: the tumor centre plus the superior, inferior, left-lateral and right-lateral poles. Histology showed that every tumor sample contained more than 85% viable tumor cells. Each fresh piece of tumor and adjacent tissue was cut in two, with one half stored in RNAlater at -80 degrees C and the other half sent for histology. Summary of the overall study and its limitations: The top 250 clones accounted for a significantly greater share of the repertoire in tumors than in blood (p = 0.039). Consistent with antigen-driven expansion, pairs of tumor regions showed higher repertoire overlap (mean roughly 36%) than either tumor-adjacent pairs (around 17%) or tumor-blood pairs (roughly 15%). Bulk unsorted samples precluded comparing CD4+ and CD8+ T cell repertoires. Because sequencing covered only the TCR beta chain and unpaired alpha chains were not captured, true repertoire diversity is likely underestimated. Just about 8-25% of top clones turned up in all five regions of a tumor, which suggests spatial heterogeneity among tumor-infiltrating T cells. Only a few patients were included in the study, and the authors note that the findings should be validated in a larger study.

The CDR3 starts with the cysteine, ends with the phenylalanine, and has 15 residues. The sequence is cut down to CDR3 DNA, 45 bases in frame from base 1. The CDR1 and CDR2 encoded by the germline V gene are SGHAT and FQNNGV. Trimming takes 5 bases from V and 4 bases from J, and the germline ends sit 15 bases apart. A constant-region primer and ProtoScript II reverse transcriptase were used to reverse-transcribe TCRbeta-specific cDNA from approximately 450 ng total RNA. TCRbeta libraries were built with three nested multiplex PCR rounds, a slightly modified ARM-PCR procedure. Multiplex TRBV1-TRBV30 forward primers and a Cbeta reverse primer were used in the first two PCR rounds, each of which was run for around 10 cycles. Sample barcodes and Illumina adapters were added in a final 25-cycle PCR using Deep VentR polymerase. Before sequencing, amplicons of 200-500 bp were purified from gel using a QIAquick gel extraction kit. TCRbeta amplicons were sequenced on an Illumina HiSeq 2500 with 250-bp paired-end reads. In the source study's methods: Quality trimming of reads was performed with Trimmomatic v0.33, and paired reads were merged with FLASH v1.2.11 so that full CDR3 sequences could be recovered. V, D and J germline segments were assigned to the rearranged TCRbeta sequences by MiGEC v1.2.1b. Clonotype statistics and Shannon-Wiener diversity indices were computed with VDJtools v1.0.0. To cut down on sampling bias, every analysis after diversity analysis relied on just the 250 most abundant clonotypes from each sample. TCRdb itself trimmed the public reads at Q25 with fastp, ran MiXCR and retained productive beta chains. Rows merge per CDR3 protein into single entries with the most common DNA and genes. These V and J calls originate from TCRdb's pipeline instead of the authors' own analysis. For this sample there are 100,000 to 150,000 distinct CDR3 sequences; 50% to 80% appear just once. In total, the top ten clones hold more than 7% of the sample.

This clonotype was found once. Which antigen it targets is not known. Base qualities are missing; no much larger clone stands one base away. One read alone provides weak support. This clonotype was obtained from an older woman with primary liver carcinoma and hepatitis B virus infection. Input material: liver tumor tissue from sampling region 3. Read against the paper, the sample's cell subset or site label means: tumor region T3, left-lateral pole. The chain is made from TRBV11-2 and TRBJ2-1; the D region may be TRBD1 or TRBD2, each matching 5 bases equally. The DNA sequence reads TGTGCCAGCAGCGTAGGGACCATCGGTTACAATGAGCAGTTCTTC. Protein translation: CASSVGTIGYNEQFF.